The next 15 T cell receptor beta chains were all read from a single sample in a study of monozygotic twins with inflammatory bowel disease. From the 5' RACE reads, TCRdb lists one entry per CDR3 protein and no DNA. The data include approximately 330,000 distinct CDR3 sequences; the top ten clones carry around 2%. Sequencing was performed on blood. These receptor sequences come from a human donor with ulcerative colitis or Crohn's disease, or a healthy co-twin of an affected twin (not recorded which).

This rearrangement joins TRBV28 to TRBJ2-5; checking the TCRdb D call of TRBD1 is not possible without DNA. The germline CDR1 and CDR2 sequences are MDHEN and SYDVKM. This CDR3 is 13 amino acids long. CDR3: CASRPPGVETQYF.

The chain uses TRBV7-9 and TRBJ2-3. The CDR3 totals 15 residues. CDR1 SEHNR and CDR2 FQNEAQ come from the germline V gene (reference sequence). CDR3: CASSTLKLSTDTQYF. Complete variable domain (other parts from reference TRBV7-9 and TRBJ2-3): DTGVSQNPRHKITKRGQNVTFRCDPISEHNRLYWYRQTLGQGPEFLTYFQNEAQLEKSRLLSDRFSAERPKGSFSTLEIQRTEQGDSAMYLCASSTLKLSTDTQYFGPGTRLTVL.

This rearrangement joins TRBV9 to TRBJ1-6; the TRBD1 assignment by TCRdb is unverifiable without DNA. CDR3 size: 17 residues. Germline-derived CDR1 and CDR2 are SGDLS and YYNGEE. The CDR3 is CASSPLKDSVYNSPLHF.

V and J are TRBV12-3 or TRBV12-4 and TRBJ1-6; TCRdb selects TRBD1, and the lack of DNA leaves this call unchecked. The CDR3 runs 13 residues. CDR3 residues: CASSPGWVSPLHF.

V gene TRBV5-1 combines with J gene TRBJ1-2; TCRdb's D gene call, TRBD1, goes unchecked for lack of DNA. CDR3 length: 16 amino acids. Germline loops: CDR1 SGHRS, CDR2 YFSETQ. This chain's CDR3 is CASSWDSSPGGYGYTF.

V and J are TRBV20-1 and TRBJ2-5; TCRdb's D gene call, TRBD1, goes unchecked for lack of DNA. CDR3 size: 14 residues. CDR1 and CDR2 (germline): DFQATT, SNEGSKA (reference sequence). CDR3 loop: CSAPPGPQRETQYF.

The chain has TRBV14 and TRBJ1-6; TCRdb's D gene call, TRBD1, goes unchecked for lack of DNA. Germline V gene data show CDR1 as SGHDN and CDR2 as FVKESK. There are 16 residues in the CDR3. The CDR3 spells CASSHRIKTGYSPLHF.

The rearrangement links TRBV6-2 or TRBV6-3 to TRBJ2-7; no DNA is available, so the TRBD2 call from TCRdb remains unchecked. Looked up from germline, CDR1 is MNHEY and CDR2 is SVGEGT. The CDR3 is made up of 15 amino acids. CDR3 amino acids: CASSYRLAGGYEQYF.

The rearrangement uses TRBV5-1 and TRBJ2-5; the D call of TRBD1 rests on TCRdb alone, since no DNA is present to check it. Germline CDR1 and CDR2: SGHRS and YFSETQ. This CDR3 has 12 amino acids. The chain's CDR3 is CASSHEGETQYF.

V and J are TRBV5-1 and TRBJ1-2; the D call of TRBD1 rests on TCRdb alone, since no DNA is present to check it. Germline V gene lookup returns CDR1 SGHRS and CDR2 YFSETQ. This CDR3 region has 16 residues. CDR3: CASSLDGHRGIYGYTF.

V and J are TRBV5-1 and TRBJ1-3. The germline gives CDR1 SGHRS, CDR2 YFSETQ. This CDR3 contains 14 residues. This CDR3 is CASSLGGTGNTICF. Variable domain in full (rest from reference TRBV5-1 and TRBJ1-3): KAGVTQTPRYLIKTRGQQVTLSCSPISGHRSVSWYQQTPGQGLQFLFEYFSETQRNKGNFPGRFSGRQFSNSRSEMNVSTLELGDSALYLCASSLGGTGNTICFGEGSWLTVV.

This chain links TRBV20-1 with TRBJ2-7; TCRdb proposes TRBD2, but this gene call is untestable without DNA. CDR1 and CDR2 from the germline V gene are DFQATT and SNEGSKA (reference sequence). The CDR3 has 15 residues. CDR3 region: CSARDPAGGKYEQYF.

V and J are TRBV2 and TRBJ2-1; the TCRdb call, TRBD2, lacks DNA for checking. The length of the CDR3 is 15 residues. Germline CDR1 and CDR2: SNHLY and FYNNEI. The CDR3 region is CASRPRTSSYNEQYF.

The rearrangement links TRBV9 to TRBJ2-1; without DNA, the TCRdb call of TRBD2 cannot be checked. Germline V gene data show CDR1 as SGDLS and CDR2 as YYNGEE. The CDR3 loop spans 16 amino acids. This CDR3 is CASSVGPGLNGAEQFF.

This chain's CDR3 is CASSQEGASGISPLHF. This chain uses TRBV4-1 with TRBJ1-6. Germline V gene sequence: CDR1 MGHRA, CDR2 YSYEKL. The CDR3 is made up of 16 amino acids.